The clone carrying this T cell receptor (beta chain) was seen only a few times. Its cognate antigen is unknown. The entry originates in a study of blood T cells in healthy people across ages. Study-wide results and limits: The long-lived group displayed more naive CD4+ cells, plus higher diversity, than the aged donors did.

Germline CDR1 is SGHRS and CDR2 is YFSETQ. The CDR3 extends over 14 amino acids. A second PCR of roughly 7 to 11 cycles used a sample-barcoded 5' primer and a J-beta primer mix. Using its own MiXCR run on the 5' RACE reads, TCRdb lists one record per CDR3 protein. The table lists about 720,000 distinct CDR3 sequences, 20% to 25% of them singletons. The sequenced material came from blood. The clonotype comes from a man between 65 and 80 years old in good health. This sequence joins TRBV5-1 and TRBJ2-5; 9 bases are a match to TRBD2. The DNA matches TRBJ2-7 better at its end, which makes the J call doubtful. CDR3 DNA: TGCGCCAGCAGCTCTAGCGGGGTTTCCTACGAGCAGTACTTC. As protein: CASSSSGVSYEQYF.